This T cell receptor (beta chain) is from a study of regulatory T cells in long-lasting Graves disease. Regarding time point: newly diagnosed GD, antithyroid drugs for less than 3 months. PBMCs provided the RNA from which the TCR library was made. A nine-milliliter sample of peripheral blood was drawn into EDTA tubes. V was clipped by 6 bases and J by 6 bases, with 18 bases between them. CDR1 LGHDT and CDR2 YNNKEL come from the germline V gene (reference sequence). The CDR3 consists of 14 residues. This clonotype was seen ten or more times. Arm-PCR with iRepertoire HTBI primers amplified the CDR3 regions for these TCR beta libraries. In the original processing: Looking across samples, the authors found under 75 TRBV and 14 to 15 TRBJ segments. One entry per CDR3 protein results from TCRdb running MiXCR on the multiplex PCR reads. For this entry, the V and J calls and clone size follow TCRdb and not the study's own pipeline. Counted here are about 220,000 distinct CDR3 sequences, approximately 18% occurring once; the ten biggest clones make up about 10%.

The same sample was also studied in work on T cells in Graves' hyperthyroidism and ophthalmopathy. Per that study: Newly diagnosed hyperthyroidism, duration under 2 months, in patients aged 18 to 65. The primer set for the first-round RT-PCR of the TCR CDR3 was HTBI.

Sequencing was performed on peripheral blood mononuclear cells (PBMCs), taken at new diagnosis, from a patient treated with antithyroid drugs. This rearrangement joins TRBV3-1 to TRBJ2-7; possible D gene TRBD1, 6 bases. The TCR was taken from a woman in her 30s with Graves disease. CDR3 DNA sequence: TGTGCCAGCAGTTCAAACGGACAGTTCGGCGAGCAGTACTTC. Translated, it gives CASSSNGQFGEQYF.